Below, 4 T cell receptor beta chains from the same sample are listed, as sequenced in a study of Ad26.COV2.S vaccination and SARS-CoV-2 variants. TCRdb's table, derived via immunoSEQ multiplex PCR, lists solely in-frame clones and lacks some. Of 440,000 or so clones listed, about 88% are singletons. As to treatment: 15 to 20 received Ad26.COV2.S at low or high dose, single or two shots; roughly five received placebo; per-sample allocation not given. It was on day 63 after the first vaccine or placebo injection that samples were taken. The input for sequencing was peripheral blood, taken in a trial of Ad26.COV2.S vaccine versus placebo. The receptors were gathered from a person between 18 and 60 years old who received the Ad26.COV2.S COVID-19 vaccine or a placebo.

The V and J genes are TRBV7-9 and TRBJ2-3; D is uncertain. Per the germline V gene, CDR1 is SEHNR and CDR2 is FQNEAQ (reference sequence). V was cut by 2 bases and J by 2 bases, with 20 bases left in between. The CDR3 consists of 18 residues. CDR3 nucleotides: TGTGCCAGCAGCTTATTCTCGTCAACGAGGCCTAACACAGATACGCAGTATTTT. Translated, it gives CASSLFSSTRPNTDTQYF.

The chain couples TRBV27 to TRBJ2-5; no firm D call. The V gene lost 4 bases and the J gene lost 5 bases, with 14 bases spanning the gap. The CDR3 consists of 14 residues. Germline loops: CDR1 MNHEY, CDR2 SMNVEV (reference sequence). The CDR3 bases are TGTGCCAGCAGTTCTATTGGGGTCGAGGAGACCCAGTACTTC. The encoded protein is CASSSIGVEETQYF.

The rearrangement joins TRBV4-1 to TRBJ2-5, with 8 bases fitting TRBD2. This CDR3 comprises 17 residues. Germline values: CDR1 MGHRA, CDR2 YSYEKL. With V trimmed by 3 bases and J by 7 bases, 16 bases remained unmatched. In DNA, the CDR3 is TGCGCCAGCAGCCATCCCTTTGCCCGGGGGGGGGAAAGGACCCAGTACTTC. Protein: CASSHPFARGGERTQYF.

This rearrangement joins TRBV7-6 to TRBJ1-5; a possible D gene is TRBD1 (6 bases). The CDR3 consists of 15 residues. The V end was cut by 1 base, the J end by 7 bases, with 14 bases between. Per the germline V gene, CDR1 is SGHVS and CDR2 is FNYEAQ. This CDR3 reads CASSLGSQGSQPQHF. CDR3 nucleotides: TGTGCCAGCAGCTTAGGCTCGCAGGGGAGCCAGCCCCAGCATTTT.